The count of the clone carrying this TCR beta chain is one. This entry is derived from a study of blood T cell repertoires in COVID-19. The CDR3 covers 16 residues. V trimming: 4 bases; J trimming: 2 bases; junction bases outside the gene matches: 7. Germline V gene lookup returns CDR1 SGDLS and CDR2 YYNGEE. Original analysis: Estimation of nucleated cell counts relied on the amplification of reference gene primers. Clones were read by immunoSEQ multiplex PCR, and TCRdb kept only the in-frame ones, dropping some. The V and J calls and clone size were taken over from that table, and D and trimming were inferred from the DNA. Of approximately 5,000 clones in the sample, over 75% were seen once.

The sequence came from a man between 65 and 79 years old with active COVID-19. The sample was peripheral blood. The chain joins TRBV9 to TRBJ1-1; 11 nucleotides line up with TRBD1. CDR3 sequence reads: CASSKGQGASNTEAFF. The CDR3 nucleotides are TGTGCCAGCAGCAAAGGACAGGGGGCCTCCAACACTGAAGCTTTCTTT. Using reference TRBV9 and TRBJ1-1 for the parts outside the CDR3, the full variable domain is DSGVTQTPKHLITATGQRVTLRCSPRSGDLSVYWYQQSLDQGLQFLIQYYNGEERAKGNILERFSAQQFPDLHSELNLSSLELGDSALYFCASSKGQGASNTEAFFGQGTRLTVV.